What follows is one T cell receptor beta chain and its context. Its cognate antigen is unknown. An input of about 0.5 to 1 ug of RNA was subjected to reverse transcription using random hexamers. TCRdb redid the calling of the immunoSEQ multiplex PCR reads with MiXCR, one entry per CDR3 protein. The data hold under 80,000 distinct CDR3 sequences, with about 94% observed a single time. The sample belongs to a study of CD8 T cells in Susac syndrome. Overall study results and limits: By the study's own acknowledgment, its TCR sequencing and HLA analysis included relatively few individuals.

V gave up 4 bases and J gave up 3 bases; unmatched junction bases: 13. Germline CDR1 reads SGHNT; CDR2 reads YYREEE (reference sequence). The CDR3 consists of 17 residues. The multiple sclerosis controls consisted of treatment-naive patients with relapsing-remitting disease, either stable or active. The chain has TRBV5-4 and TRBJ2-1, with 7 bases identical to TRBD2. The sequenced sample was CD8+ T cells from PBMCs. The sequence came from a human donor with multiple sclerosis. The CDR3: CASSPSRVREGYNEQFF. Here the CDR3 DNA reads TGTGCCAGCAGCCCCAGTCGAGTGAGGGAGGGCTACAATGAGCAGTTCTTC.